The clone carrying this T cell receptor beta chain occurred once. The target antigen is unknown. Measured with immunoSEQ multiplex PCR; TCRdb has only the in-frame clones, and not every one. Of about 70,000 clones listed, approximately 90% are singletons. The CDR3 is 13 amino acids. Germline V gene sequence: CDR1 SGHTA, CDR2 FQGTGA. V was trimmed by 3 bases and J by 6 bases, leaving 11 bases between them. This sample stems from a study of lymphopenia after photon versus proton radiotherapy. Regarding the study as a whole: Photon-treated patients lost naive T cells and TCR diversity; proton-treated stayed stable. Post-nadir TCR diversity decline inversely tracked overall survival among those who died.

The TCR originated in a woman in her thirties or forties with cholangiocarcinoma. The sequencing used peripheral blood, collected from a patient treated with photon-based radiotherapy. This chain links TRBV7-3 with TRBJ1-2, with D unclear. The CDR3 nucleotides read TGTGCCAGCAGCTTCGGGCCGAGGGATGGCTACACCTTC. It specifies CASSFGPRDGYTF.